This TCR beta chain was found in a study of T cell changes during pregnancy in multiple sclerosis (dated by TCRdb to between 2018 and 2021). In terms of the full investigation: Changes in the T cell repertoire over the course of pregnancy were examined in this study in women with multiple sclerosis.

Inclusive of the bounding cysteine and phenylalanine, the CDR3 is 14 residues long. The read is trimmed to its CDR3 DNA, 42 bases read in frame from base 1. According to the germline V gene, CDR1 reads MGHRA and CDR2 reads YSYEKL. The germline V and J ends show losses of 3 bases and 4 bases respectively, and no gene match explains 4 bases of the junction. Library generation was performed with the immunoSEQ multiplex PCR assay. TCRdb carries this immuneACCESS record with in-frame sequences only. Its versions omit some clonotypes, under half of them owing to an unresolved V gene in the studies checked, with the rest unexplained. The sample has under 100,000 clones on record, 90% to 95% of them singletons. Of the sample, more than 0.85% is held by the ten largest clones. A note on this clone: Its antigen is still unknown. No quality values exist for individual bases; no much larger clone is one base distant.

This receptor chain uses TRBV4-1 and TRBJ2-7, and TRBD1 aligns with 9 junction nucleotides. Sequencing used peripheral blood, obtained in the second trimester of pregnancy. The sequence was collected from a female donor with multiple sclerosis, enrolled in a pregnancy study. Here the CDR3 is given as CASSHPGQGYEQYF. The nucleotides read TGCGCCAGCAGCCATCCGGGACAGGGATACGAGCAGTACTTC.